What follows describes a single T cell receptor beta chain. Its target is unknown. Libraries were prepared by immunoSEQ multiplex PCR; TCRdb keeps only in-frame clonotypes and omits some of them. There are under 85,000 clones in the sample; about nine tenths occur only once, and 3.3% lies in the top ten. This specimen belongs to a study of T cell responses to AZD1222 COVID-19 vaccine. The germline V gene encodes CDR1 LGHDT and CDR2 YNNKEL (reference sequence). V lost 4 bases and J lost 5, with 20 bases in between. CDR3 length equals 16 residues. Study-wide findings and caveats: Close to half of all spike-specific TCRs reportedly target regions of the variants that are unmutated. Just a handful of AZD1222 recipients tested seropositive at baseline.

This sequence was found in an adult who received the AZD1222 COVID-19 vaccine. Sequencing used peripheral blood, obtained 28 days after the second AZD1222 dose. V usage is TRBV3-1 (or the pseudogene TRBV3-2) and J usage is TRBJ1-1, with D perhaps matching TRBD1 (5 bases). The CDR3, as DNA: TGTGCCAGCAGCCGACGACTGGGGGTTGATGGGACTGAAGCTTTCTTT. Its translation is CASSRRLGVDGTEAFF.